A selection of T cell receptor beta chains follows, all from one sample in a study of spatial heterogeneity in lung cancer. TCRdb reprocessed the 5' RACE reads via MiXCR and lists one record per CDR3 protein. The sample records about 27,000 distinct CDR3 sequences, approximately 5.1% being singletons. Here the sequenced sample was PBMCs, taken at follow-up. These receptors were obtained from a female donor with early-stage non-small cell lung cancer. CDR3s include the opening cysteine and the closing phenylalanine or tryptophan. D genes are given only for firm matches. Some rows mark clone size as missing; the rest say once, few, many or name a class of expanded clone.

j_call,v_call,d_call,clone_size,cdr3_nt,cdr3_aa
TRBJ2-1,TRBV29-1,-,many,TGCAGCGTTGAAACGGGACTGAACTACAATGAGCAGTTCTTC,CSVETGLNYNEQFF
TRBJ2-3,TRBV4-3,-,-,TGCGCCGGCAGCCAAGAGGGGGACAAGACAGATACGCAGTATTTT,CAGSQEGDKTDTQYF
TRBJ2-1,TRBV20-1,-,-,TGCAGTGCTAGCGGTCTAGCGCGAAACAATGAGCAGTTCTTC,CSASGLARNNEQFF
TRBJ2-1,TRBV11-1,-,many,TGTGCCAGCAGCTTAGGGTTGGGACGGGAGCAGTTCTTC,CASSLGLGREQFF
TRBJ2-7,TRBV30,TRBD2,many,TGTGCCTCTAGCGGGAACTCCTACGAGCAGTACTTC,CASSGNSYEQYF
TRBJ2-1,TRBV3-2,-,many,TGTGCCAGTAGGACAGGAGCCTCCCTCGGGCAGTTCTTC,CASRTGASLGQFF
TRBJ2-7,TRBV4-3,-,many,TGCGCCAGCAGCCAAGAAACCTGGGGGGCCTACGAGCAGTACTTC,CASSQETWGAYEQYF
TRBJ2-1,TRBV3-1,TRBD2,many,TGTGCCAGCCGCCGGACTAGCGGGGGGGATGAGCAGTTCTTC,CASRRTSGGDEQFF
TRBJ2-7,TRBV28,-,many,TGTGCCAGCACCCCGACCGCTCGTAGCTCCTACGAGCAGTACTTC,CASTPTARSSYEQYF
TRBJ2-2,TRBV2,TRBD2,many,TGTGCCAGCAGTGAAGCATTCCAGCGGGAGGGTGTCACCGGGGAGCTGTTTTTT,CASSEAFQREGVTGELFF
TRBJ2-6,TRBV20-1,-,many,TGCAGTGCTAGACAGGGGAGCTCTGGGGCCAACGTCCTGACTTTC,CSARQGSSGANVLTF
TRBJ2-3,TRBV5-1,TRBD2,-,TGCGCCAGCAGCTACCCCGACGACAGCGGGGAAAACACAGATACGCAGTATTTT,CASSYPDDSGENTDTQYF
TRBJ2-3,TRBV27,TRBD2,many,TGTGCCAGCAGTACAACTCTAGCGGGAGGGACTGCGACAGATACGCAGTATTTT,CASSTTLAGGTATDTQYF
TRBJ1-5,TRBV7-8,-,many,TGTGCCAGCAGCCGTTTAACCACGGGACAATTAAATCAGCCCCAGCATTTT,CASSRLTTGQLNQPQHF
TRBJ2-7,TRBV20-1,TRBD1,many,TGCAGTGCTAGAGCGGACAGGGGTCCCTACGAGCAGTACTTC,CSARADRGPYEQYF
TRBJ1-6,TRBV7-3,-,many,TGTGCCAGCAGCTCTACAGGGCCGGATTCACCCCTCCACTTT,CASSSTGPDSPLHF
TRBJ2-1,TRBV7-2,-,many,TGTGCCAGCAGCTTACTGTTCGAACTAAAGCGGAATGAGCAGTTCTTC,CASSLLFELKRNEQFF